This T cell receptor (beta chain) is drawn from a study of graft-versus-host responses after intestinal transplantation. A remark on this clone: Its antigen is not known.

The germline gives CDR1 SGHVS, CDR2 FQNEAQ. CDR3 length: 16 residues. The V gene end was trimmed by 2 bases and the J gene end by 6 bases; junction bases not matched to a gene: 8. Sequencing used immunoSEQ multiplex PCR; TCRdb keeps in-frame clones, though not all of them. The sample consists of around 100,000 clones, 93% of them appearing once. The clonotype comes from a human donor who received an intestinal transplant. Sequenced here: unstimulated CD8+ T cells sorted from spleen or lymph node cells, sampled before intestinal transplant. The chain joins TRBV7-8 to TRBJ2-1; TRBD2 agrees at 9 bases. This CDR3 reads CASSLPRLADFNEQFF. The CDR3 DNA sequence: TGTGCCAGCAGCTTACCCCGACTAGCGGACTTCAATGAGCAGTTCTTC. The entire variable domain, with the rest obtained from reference TRBV7-8 and TRBJ2-1, is as follows: GAGVSQSPRYKVAKRGQDVALRCDPISGHVSLFWYQQALGQGPEFLTYFQNEAQLDKSGLPSDRFFAERPEGSVSTLKIQRTQQEDSAVYLCASSLPRLADFNEQFFGPGTRLTVL.